The TCR beta chain described here comes from a study of cytomegalovirus exposure and HLA in healthy donors (dated by TCRdb to about 2017). About the full investigation: In an earlier analysis of approximately 640 of the donors, 250 to 350 Gb of sequence data and some 120 million unique TCR beta sequences from about 179 million T cells were reported. About 300 gigabases of sequencing data and approximately 85 million unique TCR sequences were included in an early release covering about 700 HLA-typed donors. Of the roughly 410 genotyped donors, more than 75% were placed in the genetic ancestry cluster associated with self-reported Caucasian donors. The study aimed to test whether signatures of past pathogen exposure could be identified by cataloging public T cell receptors. Using immunosequencing, the study profiled T cell repertoires from 500 to 800 subjects and related those repertoires to cytomegalovirus serostatus. A separate validation cohort of approximately 130 different subjects was used in addition to the approximately 700-subject first cohort. The study combined high-throughput TCR immunosequencing, statistical association of individual TCRs with disease status, and machine learning to predict cytomegalovirus infection status. To study patterns of TCR occurrence, a later analysis re-analyzed previously published TCR beta repertoires from 700 or so donors and added high-resolution HLA genotyping. Rather than using new phenotypic data, the later analysis identified candidate immune exposures from TCR beta sequences and from how often those sequences occurred across donors. An earlier analysis of 450 to 750 of the donors used high-throughput TCR beta sequencing to judge whether each TCR beta V gene segment behaved as functional or pseudogenic. Donor age, sex, ethnicity and CMV serostatus were compiled alongside the repertoire data. In a later genetic analysis, genome-wide SNP genotypes for about three fifths of the roughly 670 donors were used, and that subset was treated as a discovery cohort. All discovery cohort repertoires had been generated using a single sequencing platform. Class I and class II HLA loci were covered by the typing at four-digit resolution. The number of donors typed differed by locus, with 629-630 for A, B, C, DRB1 and DQB1, roughly 520 for DQA1, some 570 for DPA1, and 400 to 490 for DPB1. Because of strong linkage in the cohort, four to six DR-DQ haplotypes were treated as single units for association and clustering. Across roughly 420 genotyped donors of the cohort, an average of about 240,000 unique TCR beta nucleotide sequences per donor were sequenced, and 15% to 20% of those sequences were non-productive.

The library was generated by the immunoSEQ multiplex PCR assay. A mixture of 60 forward primers for TCR Vbeta segments and 13 reverse primers for TCR Jbeta segments was used in the multiplex PCR. The CDR3 region of rearranged TCR beta genes was amplified from genomic DNA by a multiplex PCR assay. The amplified TCR beta libraries were sequenced on the Illumina HiSeq System as 87-base-pair reads. As for the authors' bioinformatics: A later analysis tallied tens of millions of unique TCR beta chains across the 600 to 700 repertoires, and approximately 12 million of those chains were shared by two or more donors. A nearest-neighbor algorithm error-corrected the raw reads and collapsed the reads into unique sequences, merging closely related sequences to remove PCR and sequencing errors. CDR3 sequences were aligned to IMGT reference sequences to assign V, D and J gene segments. For a sequence to be retained, a match of at least six nucleotides to both a V gene segment and a J gene segment was required. A rearrangement was called productive if the CDR3 had no stop codons and remained in frame with V and J, and every other rearrangement was called non-productive. CDR3 was defined by IMGT convention, running from the second conserved V-encoded cysteine to the conserved J-encoded phenylalanine. Sequences without an unambiguous match to a single V gene segment were excluded from the earlier analysis of over 500 of the donors. In an earlier analysis of roughly 500 of the donors, V segments were called functional above 56.7% productive rearrangements and were called segregating when the between-donor standard deviation exceeded 5%. A statistical classification framework was built for diagnosing cytomegalovirus status from the catalog of TCR beta chain sequences. A later analysis assigned V and J genes by comparing TCR nucleotide sequences with IMGT/GENE-DB human TR gene sequences. Using the TCRdist pipeline, a later analysis assigned CDR3 sequences along with most-parsimonious VDJ recombination scenarios. In a later analysis, each TCR beta chain was defined by its CDR3 amino acid sequence together with its V-gene family, and reads without a unique V-gene family were excluded. A later analysis removed 500 to 650 highly shared, low-generation-probability nucleotide sequences to deal with suspected cross-contamination and a sequencing artifact. A later analysis calculated a clonal expansion index for each public chain from normalized within-repertoire ranks of inferred template counts. A later analysis computed generation probabilities with a VDJ recombination model fitted to out-of-frame rearrangements, and checked the results against IGoR. Hypergeometric tests were used in a later analysis to score TCR-TCR, TCR-HLA and TCR-CMV co-occurrence, with a repertoire-size bias correction applied to the TCR pairs. A later analysis estimated false discovery rates by permuting HLA or CMV assignments 20 times. In a later analysis, co-occurring TCRs were grouped using DBSCAN, and TCRdist sequence similarity was added for clustering within HLA-allele-positive subsets. Repertoires with fewer than 30,000 or more than 120,000 public chains were left out of co-occurrence clustering, as were four to six repertoires with anomalous nucleotide sharing. The source is immuneACCESS, and TCRdb retained only in-frame sequences with V and J called. Part of the clones is not carried over; for the studies checked, unresolved V genes explain less than half of this, and the remainder is unexplained. Clonal size and the V and J genes are those of that table, whereas D and trimming came from the DNA. The sample has under 150,000 clones on record, more than 65% of them singletons. The ten largest clones capture over 2% of the sample.

Inclusive of the bounding cysteine and phenylalanine, the CDR3 is 15 residues long. Here the CDR3 DNA is all that survives: 45 bases in frame from base 1. Trimming leaves V shorter by 5 bases and J shorter by 8 bases, with the junction holding 8 bases beyond the gene matches. As encoded in the germline V gene (reference sequence), CDR1 is SEHNR while CDR2 is FQNEAQ. In total, roughly 670 healthy bone marrow donors made up the cohort. Cohort members were all nominally healthy when sampled, although unrecorded immune exposures were likely present. The donor tested CMV seropositive, placing the donor among the 289 seropositive members of the cohort. A peripheral blood sample was provided by each donor, and peripheral blood mononuclear cells were used for TCR beta sequencing. The Qiagen DNeasy Blood Extraction Kit was used to extract genomic DNA from the blood cell samples. To note about this clone: It has no known antigen specificity. There are no base qualities to consult, and no much larger clone falls within one base.

The research as a whole found: Sequencing depth was assumed to be roughly uniform across donors in the presence/absence analyses, though that assumption may not hold. Linkage disequilibrium might explain the correlated functional status among segregating V segments, but an unknown experimental factor could not be ruled out. Across donors, most TCR sequences were observed very rarely, whereas some public TCRs were present in many individuals. The sequencing pipeline was judged likely to have produced a cluster of highly shared sequence variants as a technical artifact. The cohort was sequenced for TCR beta chains only, and without alpha or paired-chain data the features that could be detected were limited. Some IMGT-functional V segments, including TRBV6-2 and TRBV6-3, could not be told apart with the 87-base-pair reads, so those segments were excluded. The study listed 164 TCR beta chains as associated with cytomegalovirus. Three of the identified cytomegalovirus-associated TCR beta chains were confirmed in vitro to be specific for cytomegalovirus antigens. According to a later analysis, TCR association rates differed among HLA loci, with DRB1 alleles showing the most associated TCRs and HLA-C alleles showing the fewest. In a later analysis, about 17,000 TCR beta sequences were associated with specific HLA alleles at a false discovery rate of 0.05. According to a later genetic analysis, donors in an Asian-associated ancestry cluster had fewer N-insertions in productive TCRs than the approximately 630-donor mean. When HLA alleles, especially DR and DQ, strongly co-occurred, attributing TCR associations to individual alleles was difficult. The classifier was reported to diagnose cytomegalovirus status with high specificity and sensitivity in both the original cohort and the validation cohort. A later analysis found that most CMV-associated TCR beta chains appeared HLA-restricted, with HLA associations seemingly driven largely by CMV exposure. Several of the top co-occurrence clusters appeared to be linked to parvovirus B19, influenza, CMV and Epstein-Barr virus, according to a later analysis. Because counts were too low, about 18 rarely observed V segments, including chromosome 9 orphons, were excluded from the earlier analysis of 587 of the donors. In a later analysis, HLA-associated TCR beta chains showed more clonal expansion and lower generation probabilities than non-associated chains that were equally common. Broadly in line with IMGT annotations, most TCR beta V segments showed up in productive rearrangements about 90% or about 30% of the time in an earlier analysis of approximately 640 of the donors. Immune exposure information for the cohort was limited to CMV serostatus. It was suggested by the authors that the approach could potentially be generalized to other disease states and immunological phenotypes. HLA typing was unavailable for some donors at each locus, so association tests used only the typed subset. V-gene and J-gene trimming of TCR beta chains was associated with a missense DCLRE1C variant in a later genetic analysis, and the association was replicated in an independent cohort. A further reported finding was that TCR beta sequences accurately predicted the HLA-A and HLA-B alleles for most subjects in the first cohort.

In this chain, TRBV7-9 is recombined with TRBJ1-4; TRBD1 lines up with 10 middle nucleotides. The sample comprised PBMCs. The sequence derives from a woman in her sixties or seventies in good health and CMV-seropositive. At the DNA level, the sequence is TGTGCCAGCAGCCGCGGACAGGGGGAAGGCGAAAAACTGTTTTTT. It is translated as CASSRGQGEGEKLFF. The reference TRBV7-9 and TRBJ1-4 proteins fill in what lies around the CDR3, so the full variable domain reads DTGVSQNPRHKITKRGQNVTFRCDPISEHNRLYWYRQTLGQGPEFLTYFQNEAQLEKSRLLSDRFSAERPKGSFSTLEIQRTEQGDSAMYLCASSRGQGEGEKLFFGSGTQLSVL.